Listed below are T cell receptor beta chains from one sample, sequenced in a study of blood T cell repertoires in COVID-19. The protocol was immunoSEQ multiplex PCR, while the TCRdb copy is restricted to in-frame clones and leaves out a portion. Counted here are about 280,000 clones, 85% occurring once; the ten biggest clones make up 10% to 15%. Sequenced sample: peripheral blood. The source of these receptors is a human donor in a cohort sampled during active COVID-19. CDR3s include the opening cysteine and the closing phenylalanine or tryptophan. The D gene is left open where the match is weak. For some rows the clone size is stated as once, few or many, or as a class when expanded; others skip it.

V: TRBV25-1; J: TRBJ1-2; size: once; D: TRBD1; DNA: TGTGCCAGCAGTGAATATCTCGGGACAGGAACTGGCTACACCTTC; CDR3: CASSEYLGTGTGYTF
V: TRBV3-1/TRBV3-2; J: TRBJ1-5; size: -; D: -; DNA: TGTGCCAGCAGCCAATCCTTTGCCCCTTTGCTTGGCCAGCCCCAGCATTTT; CDR3: CASSQSFAPLLGQPQHF
V: TRBV6-5; J: TRBJ1-2; size: -; D: -; DNA: TGTGCCAGCAGCCTGGGGGGGGCTGGCTACACCTTC; CDR3: CASSLGGAGYTF
V: TRBV18; J: TRBJ1-5; size: -; D: TRBD1; DNA: TGTGCCAGCTCCACGGGGACAGGTTATAGCAATCAGCCCCAGCATTTT; CDR3: CASSTGTGYSNQPQHF
V: TRBV2; J: TRBJ1-4; size: -; D: -; DNA: TGTGCCAGCAGTGAGATTTGGGCAGAAAAACTGTTTTTT; CDR3: CASSEIWAEKLFF
V: TRBV10-2; J: TRBJ2-7; size: -; D: TRBD1; DNA: TGCGCCAGCAGTGAGCGTAACAGGGGCACCTACGAGCAGTACTTC; CDR3: CASSERNRGTYEQYF
V: TRBV20-1; J: TRBJ1-1; size: -; D: -; DNA: TGCAGTGCGAGTAGGGGGACCTTGAACACTGAAGCTTTCTTT; CDR3: CSASRGTLNTEAFF
V: TRBV10-3; J: TRBJ1-3; size: -; D: -; DNA: TGTGCCATCAGTGCTTCTAGCGGGGCAGGGAACTCTGGAAACACCATATATTTT; CDR3: CAISASSGAGNSGNTIYF
V: TRBV28; J: TRBJ1-1; size: -; D: TRBD1; DNA: TGTGCCAGCAGTTCTCCTAAGACAGGGAAAACGGCTTTCTTT; CDR3: CASSSPKTGKTAFF
V: TRBV24-1; J: TRBJ2-5; size: many; D: -; DNA: TGTGCCACCAGTGATCCACTGGAGACCCAGTACTTC; CDR3: CATSDPLETQYF
V: TRBV9; J: TRBJ2-2; size: once; D: -; DNA: TGTGCCAGCAGCGCCGGGACTGGTGGATCCGGGGAGCTGTTTTTT; CDR3: CASSAGTGGSGELFF
V: TRBV5-1; J: TRBJ1-1; size: -; D: TRBD1; DNA: TGCGCCAGCAGCCAGGGGGGCACTGAAGCTTTCTTT; CDR3: CASSQGGTEAFF
V: TRBV28; J: TRBJ2-7; size: -; D: -; DNA: TGTGCCGGACTAATGACAGTTCACTACGAGCAGTACTTC; CDR3: CAGLMTVHYEQYF
V: TRBV5-4; J: TRBJ2-1; size: few; D: -; DNA: TGTGCCAGCCGAATCCCCTCAACGGATGAGCAGTTCTTC; CDR3: CASRIPSTDEQFF
V: TRBV27; J: TRBJ2-3; size: -; D: -; DNA: TGTGCCAGCAGTTTATCCGGTGGTAGCACAGATACGCAGTATTTT; CDR3: CASSLSGGSTDTQYF
V: TRBV4-2; J: TRBJ1-2; size: few; D: -; DNA: TGTGCCAGCAGCCAAGTCTCCGGACAGTATGGCTACACCTTC; CDR3: CASSQVSGQYGYTF
V: TRBV5-1; J: TRBJ2-1; size: -; D: -; DNA: TGCGCCAGCAGCTCTGGACACCTATACAATGAGCAGTTCTTC; CDR3: CASSSGHLYNEQFF
V: TRBV5-6; J: TRBJ1-5; size: -; D: TRBD1; DNA: TGTGCCAGCAGCGGCGGACAGGGCCCAAATCAGCCCCAGCATTTT; CDR3: CASSGGQGPNQPQHF
V: TRBV19; J: TRBJ2-5; size: -; D: -; DNA: TGTGCCAGTAGTTTTACTCTATTCCAAGAGACCCAGTACTTC; CDR3: CASSFTLFQETQYF
V: TRBV5-4; J: TRBJ2-6; size: -; D: TRBD2; DNA: TGTGCCAGCAGCCCAGCGGGAACTGGGGCCAACGTCCTGACTTTC; CDR3: CASSPAGTGANVLTF
V: TRBV18; J: TRBJ2-1; size: -; D: -; DNA: TGTGCCAGCTCACCTCTGGGTCAGGGCTACAATGAGCAGTTCTTC; CDR3: CASSPLGQGYNEQFF
V: TRBV5-1; J: TRBJ2-5; size: -; D: -; DNA: TGCGCCAGCAGCTTCTCCTCCAGGGGTAGCGGGGAGACCCAGTACTTC; CDR3: CASSFSSRGSGETQYF
V: TRBV4-3; J: TRBJ2-7; size: -; D: TRBD1; DNA: TGCGCCAGCAGCCAGGGGACAGGGCTCTACGAGCAGTACTTC; CDR3: CASSQGTGLYEQYF
V: TRBV5-4; J: TRBJ1-1; size: -; D: TRBD1; DNA: TGTGCCAGCAGCCCCGGACAGGGGATCATGAACACTGAAGCTTTCTTT; CDR3: CASSPGQGIMNTEAFF
V: TRBV5-1; J: TRBJ2-1; size: -; D: TRBD1; DNA: TGCGCCAGCAGCTTCGAGGGGGCACTGAGGAATGAGCAGTTCTTC; CDR3: CASSFEGALRNEQFF
V: TRBV28; J: TRBJ1-3; size: -; D: -; DNA: TGTGCCAGCAGCTCCCCGGGGTTCTCTGGAAACACCATATATTTT; CDR3: CASSSPGFSGNTIYF
V: TRBV27; J: TRBJ2-1; size: -; D: -; DNA: TGTGCCAGCAGTTCCCCCCCGGAGATAAGTGAGCAGTTCTTC; CDR3: CASSSPPEISEQFF
V: TRBV28; J: TRBJ2-2; size: -; D: -; DNA: TGTGCCAGCGGGAGGGGGGACACCGGGGAGCTGTTTTTT; CDR3: CASGRGDTGELFF
V: TRBV7-9; J: TRBJ1-5; size: -; D: TRBD1; DNA: TGTGCCAGCAGCCAAATCGGGACAGGGGGCAGTCAGCCCCAGCATTTT; CDR3: CASSQIGTGGSQPQHF
V: TRBV19; J: TRBJ1-1; size: -; D: -; DNA: TGTGCCAGTTCCCATTTGAACACTGAAGCTTTCTTT; CDR3: CASSHLNTEAFF
V: TRBV19; J: TRBJ1-1; size: -; D: -; DNA: TGTGCCAGTAGCGACAGGAGGAACACTGAAGCTTTCTTT; CDR3: CASSDRRNTEAFF
V: TRBV28; J: TRBJ2-5; size: -; D: -; DNA: TGTGCCAGCTTTAGCCCCGGGTCCCAAGAGACCCAGTACTTC; CDR3: CASFSPGSQETQYF
V: TRBV7-3; J: TRBJ2-1; size: -; D: TRBD2; DNA: TGTGCCAGCAGCTTAGGGGCTAGCGGGAGTCTTTGGGGCAATGAGCAGTTCTTC; CDR3: CASSLGASGSLWGNEQFF
V: TRBV2; J: TRBJ2-2; size: few; D: -; DNA: TGTGCCAGCAGTGAAGGACTGACCGGGGAGCTGTTTTTT; CDR3: CASSEGLTGELFF
V: TRBV28; J: TRBJ2-1; size: -; D: TRBD1; DNA: TGTGCCAGCAGAGCGCACAGGGGGTGGTACAATGAGCAGTTCTTC; CDR3: CASRAHRGWYNEQFF
V: TRBV5-1; J: TRBJ1-2; size: -; D: TRBD1; DNA: TGCGCCAGCAGCGACGGGGCAGGGGGCTATGGCTACACCTTC; CDR3: CASSDGAGGYGYTF
V: TRBV24-1; J: TRBJ2-1; size: -; D: TRBD1; DNA: TGTGCCACCAGTGACCCTCAGGGGGTTGAGCAGTTCTTC; CDR3: CATSDPQGVEQFF
V: TRBV25-1; J: TRBJ2-2; size: -; D: -; DNA: TGTGCCAGCAGTGAATCGGCGGGGCGGGACACCGGGGAGCTGTTTTTT; CDR3: CASSESAGRDTGELFF
V: TRBV6-2/TRBV6-3; J: TRBJ2-1; size: -; D: TRBD2; DNA: TGTGCCAGCAGTTACTCGTTAGCGGGAGGGCCAGGGCAGTTCTTC; CDR3: CASSYSLAGGPGQFF
V: TRBV5-5; J: TRBJ2-4; size: -; D: TRBD2; DNA: TGTGCCAGCAGCTTCGCAACTAGCGGGAGTGGAGGGAACATTCAGTACTTC; CDR3: CASSFATSGSGGNIQYF
V: TRBV3-1/TRBV3-2; J: TRBJ1-6; size: -; D: TRBD1; DNA: TGTGCCAGCAGCCAGATGACAGGGACGCCCCTCCACTTT; CDR3: CASSQMTGTPLHF
V: TRBV28; J: TRBJ1-1; size: -; D: TRBD1; DNA: TGTGCCAGCAGCACAGGGGGCACTGAAGCTTTCTTT; CDR3: CASSTGGTEAFF